The sequence of this T cell receptor (beta chain) was determined in a study of cytomegalovirus exposure and HLA in healthy donors. Germline lookup yields CDR1 SGHRS and CDR2 YFSETQ. This CDR3 region has 12 residues. The V segment lost 5 bases and the J segment 4 bases; nucleotides outside the gene matches: 2. The PCR was carried out with 60 Vbeta primers and 13 Jbeta primers. Here immunoSEQ multiplex PCR was the method, and the copy in TCRdb shows in-frame clones only, minus some. This sample yields more than 150,000 clones, of which around 80% are seen a single time; about 1.4% belongs to the top ten.

This chain connects TRBV5-1 to TRBJ1-2; TRBD1 matches 7 bases. Sequenced: PBMCs. The clonotype originates from a woman under 30 in good health and CMV-seronegative. The CDR3 region has the DNA TGCGCCAGCAGACAGGGGATCTATGGCTACACCTTC. It translates to CASRQGIYGYTF. The entire variable domain, with the rest obtained from reference TRBV5-1 and TRBJ1-2, is as follows: KAGVTQTPRYLIKTRGQQVTLSCSPISGHRSVSWYQQTPGQGLQFLFEYFSETQRNKGNFPGRFSGRQFSNSRSEMNVSTLELGDSALYLCASRQGIYGYTFGSGTRLTVV.